One and the same sample provided the 2 T cell receptor beta chains below, sequenced in a study of T-cell reconstitution after alpha-beta-depleted transplantation in children. Preparation of the TCRbeta library used unique molecular identifiers. In TCRdb, the PCR reads were re-called with MiXCR into one record per CDR3 protein. The data contain some 440,000 distinct CDR3 sequences, 15% to 20% of them seen just once; the ten biggest clones take up under 30%. Sample: PBMCs, mostly from graft donor cells, taken 360 days after TCRalphabeta/CD19-depleted stem cell transplant. These receptors came from a boy under two years old who had a stem cell transplant for Wiskott-Aldrich syndrome, so the T cells may come from the graft donor.

This clonotype came up once. The rearrangement uses TRBV29-1 and TRBJ2-7, with unresolved D. V dropped 4 bases and J dropped 3 bases, with 10 bases sitting between them. This CDR3 contains 12 residues. Germline-derived CDR1 and CDR2 are SQVTM and ANQGSEA. CDR3 nucleotide sequence: TGCAGCGTTGCGGTTGGGTACTACGAGCAGTACTTC. Amino acids: CSVAVGYYEQYF.

This clonotype has just a few counts. The chain recombines TRBV5-8 with TRBJ2-3, with a tentative D call TRBD1 (7 bases). The CDR3 runs to 13 residues. With 2 bases removed from V and 6 bases from J, the gap between germline ends came to 10 bases. The V gene's germline CDR1 is SGHTS and CDR2 YDEGEE. The CDR3 DNA is TGTGCCAGCAGCTTCAGGGGGGTCGATACGCAGTATTTT. Its translation: CASSFRGVDTQYF.